This T cell receptor (beta chain) was sequenced in a study of blood T cell repertoires in COVID-19. On the study more broadly: The cDNA or gDNA used as material had been derived from T cells, B-cell-depleted T cells, or PBMCs.

As processed by the authors: Estimated nucleated cell counts came from reference gene primer amplification. TCRdb's table, derived via immunoSEQ multiplex PCR, lists solely in-frame clones and lacks some. V, J and clone size reflect that table, while D and trimming were determined from the DNA. The data hold about 190,000 clones, with approximately 82% observed a single time. The CDR3 loop spans 16 amino acids. The V end lost 3 bases, the J end lost 1 base, and 15 bases lay between the germline ends. Germline V gene lookup returns CDR1 LNHNV and CDR2 YYDKDF (reference sequence). This chain connects TRBV15 to TRBJ2-5; TRBD2 is a possible D gene (7 bases). The TCR comes from a man aged 45-65 years with active or convalescent COVID-19. Material: peripheral blood. CDR3 amino acids: CATSSISRGGQETQYF. The CDR3 DNA reads as TGTGCCACCAGCAGTATCAGTAGGGGGGGCCAAGAGACCCAGTACTTC.